The rows below give T cell receptor beta chains drawn from one sample of a study of blood T cell repertoires in COVID-19. TCRdb keeps only in-frame clones here, not all; method: immunoSEQ multiplex PCR. The table records over 200,000 clones, 90% of them present only once. Sequences were obtained from PBMCs or T cells enriched from blood (not recorded which). The source is a man aged 30 to 45 who had been exposed to COVID-19. Both conserved end residues are part of each CDR3. The D gene is left open where the match is weak. Rows give clone size only sometimes, using once, few, many, or a class for an expanded clone.

V gene,clone size,J gene,D gene,CDR3 DNA,CDR3 protein
TRBV19,few,TRBJ2-1,TRBD1,TGTGCCAGTCAGCCAGGGGGCGACTACAATGAGCAGTTCTTC,CASQPGGDYNEQFF
TRBV25-1,few,TRBJ2-7,.,TGTGCCAGCAGTCCCCGGGCCGGAGGGGAGCAGTACTTC,CASSPRAGGEQYF
TRBV19,.,TRBJ1-2,.,TGTGCCAGTAGTCGAGAGGGAGGGGGCTATGGCTACACCTTC,CASSREGGGYGYTF
TRBV30,once,TRBJ1-4,.,TGTGCCTGGAGTGCGACTACAACTAATGAAAAACTGTTTTTT,CAWSATTTNEKLFF
TRBV9,.,TRBJ2-5,.,TGTGCCAGCAGCCGTGGCCGAGCGGCCGAGACCCAGTACTTC,CASSRGRAAETQYF
TRBV11-1,.,TRBJ2-3,.,TGTGCCAGCAGCTTAGAGGAGGGGAGCTGGGCTACGCAGTATTTT,CASSLEEGSWATQYF
TRBV4-2,once,TRBJ2-7,TRBD2,TGTGCCAGCAGCCAAGGCCCACAGCGGGGGGGGGACGAGCAGTACTTC,CASSQGPQRGGDEQYF
TRBV6-5,.,TRBJ1-6,TRBD1,TGTGCCAGCAGTTTTAACTACAGGGGAAGTAATTCACCCCTCCACTTT,CASSFNYRGSNSPLHF
TRBV19,.,TRBJ1-3,.,TGTGCCAGTAGTATAGCAGGAAACACCATATATTTT,CASSIAGNTIYF
TRBV11-3,.,TRBJ2-4,TRBD1,TGTGCCAGCAGCCAAGGCGGACAGGGGTCCAAAAACATTCAGTACTTC,CASSQGGQGSKNIQYF
TRBV4-1,.,TRBJ1-2,.,TGCGCCAGCAGCCTGTTTGGGAGAGACTATGGCTACACCTTC,CASSLFGRDYGYTF
TRBV29-1,.,TRBJ2-1,TRBD2,TGCAGTGGATCCCTAGCGGGGGGCTCCAATGAGCAGTTCTTC,CSGSLAGGSNEQFF
TRBV5-5,.,TRBJ1-4,TRBD1,TGTGCCAGCAGCCCGAAGACAGGGGTAGACAATGAAAAACTGTTTTTT,CASSPKTGVDNEKLFF
TRBV9,.,TRBJ1-2,TRBD1,TGTGCCAGCAGCGGACAGGGGGATAACTATGGCTACACCTTC,CASSGQGDNYGYTF
TRBV10-1,.,TRBJ1-3,TRBD1,TGCGCCAGCAGTGTAGGACAGGAAGACTCTGGAAACACCATATATTTT,CASSVGQEDSGNTIYF
TRBV11-2,.,TRBJ2-3,.,TGTGCCAGCAGCTTAAGGGGATCCCCAGGGGATACGCAGTATTTT,CASSLRGSPGDTQYF
TRBV9,few,TRBJ1-1,.,TGTGCCAGCAAGCTGGAGGGGACGTACACTGAAGCTTTCTTT,CASKLEGTYTEAFF
TRBV7-2,.,TRBJ2-3,.,TGTGCCAGCAGTAGAAGCACAGATACGCAGTATTTT,CASSRSTDTQYF
TRBV7-9,.,TRBJ2-4,TRBD1,TGTGCCAGCAGCCCGGACAGGCAAAAAAACATTCAGTACTTC,CASSPDRQKNIQYF
TRBV19,.,TRBJ2-2,.,TGTGCCAGTAGTGAGGACTACCTGGGGTACACCGGGGAGCTGTTTTTT,CASSEDYLGYTGELFF
TRBV2,.,TRBJ1-1,.,TGTGCCAGCAGTGTACAGAGAAACACTGAAGCTTTCTTT,CASSVQRNTEAFF
TRBV18,.,TRBJ1-4,.,TGTGCCAGCTCACCATTACAGGGCGGAACTAATGAAAAACTGTTTTTT,CASSPLQGGTNEKLFF
TRBV7-6,.,TRBJ2-7,TRBD2,TGTGCCAGCAGCTTTTCTAGCGGGGGTCGAGAGCAGTACTTC,CASSFSSGGREQYF
TRBV19,.,TRBJ2-2,TRBD2,TGTGCCAGTAGGGGAGCGGGGACGGGTGCCGGGGAGCTGTTTTTT,CASRGAGTGAGELFF
TRBV5-4,.,TRBJ2-1,.,TGTGCCAGCAGCTTGGATCGCCGCAGTAATGAGCAGTTCTTC,CASSLDRRSNEQFF
TRBV4-2,.,TRBJ1-4,TRBD1,TGTGCCAGCAGCCAAGAAGCCACAGGGGGCGCCTCGGGGGAAAAACTGTTTTTT,CASSQEATGGASGEKLFF
TRBV5-1,.,TRBJ2-2,TRBD1,TGCGCCAGCAGCTTTAGACAGGGGACCGGGGAGCTGTTTTTT,CASSFRQGTGELFF
TRBV5-4,.,TRBJ2-1,TRBD1,TGTGCCAGCGGGGGACAGGGACCCAATGAGCAGTTCTTC,CASGGQGPNEQFF
TRBV27,.,TRBJ1-6,TRBD1,TGTGCCAGCAGTTCCCCATTGGACAGGAATAATTCACCCCTCCACTTT,CASSSPLDRNNSPLHF
TRBV9,.,TRBJ2-7,TRBD2,TGTGCCAGCAGCGCCGGGACTAGCGTCTACGAGCAGTACTTC,CASSAGTSVYEQYF
TRBV27,.,TRBJ1-1,.,TGTGCCAGCAACCGCGGGGTGAACACTGAAGCTTTCTTT,CASNRGVNTEAFF
TRBV3-1/TRBV3-2,.,TRBJ2-7,TRBD1,TGTGCCAGCAGCCAAGAGACAGGGGGCGTTCGGGCCTACGAGCAGTACTTC,CASSQETGGVRAYEQYF
TRBV7-2,.,TRBJ1-5,.,TGTGCCAGCAGCTTAGTTTCTGAGGGTCAGCCCCAGCATTTT,CASSLVSEGQPQHF
TRBV2,.,TRBJ1-1,TRBD1,TGTGCCAGCAGTTTAATGGGGACAGAGAACACTGAAGCTTTCTTT,CASSLMGTENTEAFF
TRBV6-5,.,TRBJ2-5,TRBD2,TGTGCCAGCGCCCTAGCGGGGGGGCAGACCCAGTACTTC,CASALAGGQTQYF
TRBV3-1/TRBV3-2,.,TRBJ1-2,TRBD1,TGTGCCAGCAGCCAAGGGCCTGCGGGACAGGGGGGACTTCCCTTC,CASSQGPAGQGGLPF
TRBV5-1,.,TRBJ1-1,.,TGCGCCAGCAGCTTGCAGGATGCGAACACTGAAGCTTTCTTT,CASSLQDANTEAFF
TRBV20-1,.,TRBJ1-3,.,TGCAGTGCTAGTTCGGCGGGGATGGGTGGAAACACCATATATTTT,CSASSAGMGGNTIYF
TRBV5-1,.,TRBJ2-3,TRBD1,TGCGCCAGCAGCGCGACAGGGGCCACAGATACGCAGTATTTT,CASSATGATDTQYF
TRBV7-9,.,TRBJ2-6,TRBD1,TGTGCCAGCAGCTTAGTAGGGACAGGGGTTCCCTCTGGGGCCAACGTCCTGACTTTC,CASSLVGTGVPSGANVLTF
TRBV27,.,TRBJ2-7,TRBD2,TGTGCCAGCAGTTTCAGAGGGGACTATCCCTACGAGCAGTACTTC,CASSFRGDYPYEQYF
TRBV15,once,TRBJ1-1,TRBD1,TGTGCCACCGGGACAGCCATGAACACTGAAGCTTTCTTT,CATGTAMNTEAFF
TRBV13,.,TRBJ1-1,.,TGTGCCAGCAAAGGGGGAGTGCACACTGAAGCTTTCTTT,CASKGGVHTEAFF
TRBV6-6,few,TRBJ1-1,TRBD1,TGTGCCAGCAGTCGGAACCGGGACAGGGGATGGAACACTGAAGCTTTCTTT,CASSRNRDRGWNTEAFF
TRBV30,.,TRBJ1-6,.,TGTGCCGGGCGGGGGCAGATCGGGGATAATTCACCCCTCCACTTT,CAGRGQIGDNSPLHF
TRBV3-1/TRBV3-2,.,TRBJ1-3,TRBD1,TGTGCCAGCAGCCTTACAGGGGCTGCTGGAAACACCATATATTTT,CASSLTGAAGNTIYF
TRBV7-6,.,TRBJ2-6,.,TGTGCCAGCAGCTTAGCAGGGGCTGGGGCCAACGTCCTGACTTTC,CASSLAGAGANVLTF
TRBV20-1,.,TRBJ2-7,.,TGCAGCCCTAATGGGCAGTACTTC,CSPNGQYF
TRBV9,.,TRBJ1-4,.,TGTGCCAGCAGCGCAACTGCCATAAGAGTTTCAGGAGAAAAACTGTTTTTT,CASSATAIRVSGEKLFF
TRBV4-1,.,TRBJ2-1,TRBD1,TGCGCCAGCAGCCCCCGGGACAGGTCCCATGAGCAGTTCTTC,CASSPRDRSHEQFF
TRBV5-1,.,TRBJ2-3,TRBD2,TGCGCCAGCAGCCAGGGACTAGCGGTGCGAGCAGATACGCAGTATTTT,CASSQGLAVRADTQYF